Listed below are T cell receptor beta chains from one sample, sequenced in a study of naive and memory T cell subsets. TCRdb reprocessed the UMI-ligation and nested PCR reads with MiXCR, giving one entry per CDR3 protein. This sample yields 84,000 or so distinct CDR3 sequences, of which roughly 7% are seen a single time; around 1.6% belongs to the top ten. Sequenced material: central memory CD4+ T cells from blood. The source of these receptors is a human donor in good health. Each CDR3 is given with its conserved first and last residue. The order of the fields is clone size, D gene, V gene, J gene, CDR3 DNA, CDR3 protein. The D gene is left open where the match is weak. Rows give clone size only sometimes, using once, few, many, or a class for an expanded clone.

clone size: many; D gene: TRBD1; V gene: TRBV7-2; J gene: TRBJ1-5; CDR3 DNA: TGTGCCAGCAGCACCAGATCAGGGGGCGATCAGCCCCAGCATTTT; CDR3 protein: CASSTRSGGDQPQHF
clone size: many; D gene: NA; V gene: TRBV6-5; J gene: TRBJ2-7; CDR3 DNA: TGTGCCAGCAGCAACGGGCGGCGGGGCTCCTACGAGCAGTACTTC; CDR3 protein: CASSNGRRGSYEQYF
clone size: few; D gene: NA; V gene: TRBV7-3; J gene: TRBJ2-3; CDR3 DNA: TGTGCCAGCAGCCCGCTAGGGGGATCCACAGATACGCAGTATTTT; CDR3 protein: CASSPLGGSTDTQYF
clone size: many; D gene: NA; V gene: TRBV27; J gene: TRBJ1-4; CDR3 DNA: TGTGCCAGCATGCCGACAGTCCTAAGGGGGAATGAAAAACTGTTTTTT; CDR3 protein: CASMPTVLRGNEKLFF
clone size: few; D gene: TRBD1; V gene: TRBV27; J gene: TRBJ1-2; CDR3 DNA: TGTGCCAGCAGTAGGACAGGGAACGATGGCTACACCTTC; CDR3 protein: CASSRTGNDGYTF
clone size: few; D gene: NA; V gene: TRBV25-1; J gene: TRBJ1-4; CDR3 DNA: TGTGCCAGCAGTGAAAGAACAGGGAATGAAAAACTGTTTTTT; CDR3 protein: CASSERTGNEKLFF
clone size: NA; D gene: NA; V gene: TRBV19; J gene: TRBJ2-2; CDR3 DNA: TGTGCCAGTAAAACCCCGATGAACACCGGGGAGCTGTTTTTT; CDR3 protein: CASKTPMNTGELFF
clone size: many; D gene: TRBD1; V gene: TRBV23-1; J gene: TRBJ2-5; CDR3 DNA: TGCGCCAGCAGTCAACCCGACAGGGTCCAAGAGACCCAGTACTTC; CDR3 protein: CASSQPDRVQETQYF
clone size: NA; D gene: TRBD1; V gene: TRBV6-2/TRBV6-3; J gene: TRBJ2-1; CDR3 DNA: TGTGCCAGCAGTCAGGACAGGGGGCCTTCATTCTACAATGAGCAGTTCTTC; CDR3 protein: CASSQDRGPSFYNEQFF
clone size: NA; D gene: NA; V gene: TRBV20-1; J gene: TRBJ2-3; CDR3 DNA: TGCAGTGCTAGAGACCGAACAACAAATACGCAGTATTTT; CDR3 protein: CSARDRTTNTQYF
clone size: few; D gene: TRBD2; V gene: TRBV6-2/TRBV6-3; J gene: TRBJ2-7; CDR3 DNA: TGTGCCAGCAGTTACTCGTCCGGGACTAGCGCCTCCTACGAGCAGTACTTC; CDR3 protein: CASSYSSGTSASYEQYF
clone size: few; D gene: NA; V gene: TRBV12-3/TRBV12-4; J gene: TRBJ2-1; CDR3 DNA: TGTGCCAGCAGTTTAGCGCAGGGCTACAATGAGCAGTTCTTC; CDR3 protein: CASSLAQGYNEQFF
clone size: many; D gene: NA; V gene: TRBV15; J gene: TRBJ1-3; CDR3 DNA: TGTGCCACCAGCAGAGACCTTTCAGGACCGGCCTCTGGAAACACCATATATTTT; CDR3 protein: CATSRDLSGPASGNTIYF
clone size: many; D gene: NA; V gene: TRBV20-1; J gene: TRBJ2-2; CDR3 DNA: TGCAGTGCTTTGGGGGGGCCCCAAACCGGGGAGCTGTTTTTT; CDR3 protein: CSALGGPQTGELFF
clone size: NA; D gene: TRBD2; V gene: TRBV4-2; J gene: TRBJ2-1; CDR3 DNA: TGTGCCAGCAGCCTAGCCGCGGGGGTCGGGTACAATGAGCAGTTCTTC; CDR3 protein: CASSLAAGVGYNEQFF
clone size: many; D gene: NA; V gene: TRBV29-1; J gene: TRBJ2-7; CDR3 DNA: TGCAGCGTGAAATCAGGGGGGTCCTACGAGCAGTACTTC; CDR3 protein: CSVKSGGSYEQYF
clone size: many; D gene: NA; V gene: TRBV7-9; J gene: TRBJ1-2; CDR3 DNA: TGTGCCAGCAGCTTACCCGCCGGCTATCGCTACACCTTC; CDR3 protein: CASSLPAGYRYTF
clone size: many; D gene: TRBD1; V gene: TRBV4-3; J gene: TRBJ1-2; CDR3 DNA: TGCGCCAGCAGCCAAGATAGGGGGACAGGCCTCGCATATCGCTACACCTTC; CDR3 protein: CASSQDRGTGLAYRYTF
clone size: many; D gene: NA; V gene: TRBV12-3/TRBV12-4; J gene: TRBJ1-1; CDR3 DNA: TGTGCCAGCAGTTTGAGAGATTTTGGGGCTTTCTTT; CDR3 protein: CASSLRDFGAFF
clone size: few; D gene: NA; V gene: TRBV28; J gene: TRBJ1-2; CDR3 DNA: TGTGCCAGCACTCCCCACGGGGCCCCTACTAACTATGGCTACACCTTC; CDR3 protein: CASTPHGAPTNYGYTF
clone size: NA; D gene: TRBD1; V gene: TRBV6-2/TRBV6-3; J gene: TRBJ2-1; CDR3 DNA: TGTGCCAGCAGTTATCACGGGCCTGGACAGGGCCCTACTATGGAGCAGTTCTTC; CDR3 protein: CASSYHGPGQGPTMEQFF
clone size: NA; D gene: NA; V gene: TRBV7-2; J gene: TRBJ2-2; CDR3 DNA: TGTGCCAGCAGCTACCGGACACCGAACACCGGGGAGCTGTTTTTT; CDR3 protein: CASSYRTPNTGELFF
clone size: many; D gene: NA; V gene: TRBV7-9; J gene: TRBJ2-3; CDR3 DNA: TGTGCCAGCAGCCAGAGGCCAACTAGCACAGATACGCAGTATTTT; CDR3 protein: CASSQRPTSTDTQYF
clone size: many; D gene: NA; V gene: TRBV27; J gene: TRBJ1-2; CDR3 DNA: TGTGCCAGCAGTCCCCTCGACAGGTTCGGCTATGGCTACACCTTC; CDR3 protein: CASSPLDRFGYGYTF
clone size: NA; D gene: TRBD2; V gene: TRBV18; J gene: TRBJ2-5; CDR3 DNA: TGTGCCAGCTCACCGGGAGGGGCAGAGACCCAGTACTTC; CDR3 protein: CASSPGGAETQYF
clone size: NA; D gene: TRBD2; V gene: TRBV7-8; J gene: TRBJ2-3; CDR3 DNA: TGTGCCAGCAGCTCGTTGACTAGCGGGGGCCCAGATACGCAGTATTTT; CDR3 protein: CASSSLTSGGPDTQYF
clone size: many; D gene: NA; V gene: TRBV24-1; J gene: TRBJ1-2; CDR3 DNA: TGTGCCACCAGTGATTTGGAGGGGAACTATGGCTACACCTTC; CDR3 protein: CATSDLEGNYGYTF
clone size: many; D gene: NA; V gene: TRBV10-2; J gene: TRBJ2-5; CDR3 DNA: TGCGCCAGCAGTGGGACGGTTCAAGAGACCCAGTACTTC; CDR3 protein: CASSGTVQETQYF